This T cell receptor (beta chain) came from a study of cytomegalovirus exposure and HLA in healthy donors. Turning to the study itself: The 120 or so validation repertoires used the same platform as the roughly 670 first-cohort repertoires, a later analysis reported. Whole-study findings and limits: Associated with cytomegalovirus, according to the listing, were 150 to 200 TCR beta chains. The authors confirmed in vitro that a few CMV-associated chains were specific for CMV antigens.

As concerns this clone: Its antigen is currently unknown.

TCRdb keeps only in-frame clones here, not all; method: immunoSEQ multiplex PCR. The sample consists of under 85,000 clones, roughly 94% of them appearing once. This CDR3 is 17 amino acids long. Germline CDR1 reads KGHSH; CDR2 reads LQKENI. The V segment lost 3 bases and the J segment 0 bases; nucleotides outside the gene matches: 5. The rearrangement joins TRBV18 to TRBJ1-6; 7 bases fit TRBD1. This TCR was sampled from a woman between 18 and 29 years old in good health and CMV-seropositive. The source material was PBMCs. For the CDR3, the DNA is TGTGCCAGCTCACCGGTGACAGGGAGCTCCTATAATTCACCCCTCCACTTT. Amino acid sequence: CASSPVTGSSYNSPLHF.